Listed here are 15 T cell receptor beta chains from one sample, sequenced in a study of cytomegalovirus exposure and HLA in healthy donors. PCR involved 60 Vbeta and 13 Jbeta primers. TCRdb keeps only in-frame clones here, not all; method: immunoSEQ multiplex PCR. The sample has over 100,000 clones; 75% to 85% are singletons. Sample: PBMCs. These receptors were taken from a woman aged 18-30 years in good health and CMV-seropositive.

This clone showed up just once. This chain connects TRBV30 to TRBJ2-1, with 15 nucleotides matching TRBD2. V gave up 7 bases and J gave up 8 bases; unmatched junction bases: 3. This CDR3 spans 13 amino acids. Germline CDR1 reads GTSNPN; CDR2 reads SVGIG (reference sequence). The CDR3 DNA reads TGTGCCTTTGGACTAGCGGGAGGGCATGAGCAGTTCTTC. It yields the protein CAFGLAGGHEQFF.

The J gene is TRBJ2-1, the V gene TRBV19; 12 bases line up with TRBD2. Germline CDR1 reads LNHDA; CDR2 reads SQIVND (reference sequence). This CDR3 has 14 residues. The V gene end was trimmed by 5 bases and the J gene end by 9 bases; junction bases not matched to a gene: 5. The CDR3 region is CASSLAGGPSEQFF. The CDR3 bases are TGTGCCAGTAGTCTAGCGGGAGGGCCGAGTGAGCAGTTCTTC.

V and J are TRBV10-3 and TRBJ1-3; possible D gene TRBD1, 6 bases. The germline V gene has CDR1 ENHRY and CDR2 SYGVKD. V shed 6 bases and J shed 2 bases, with 14 bases lying between them. The CDR3 runs to 15 residues. The CDR3 reads CAIRQGLGPGNTIYF. CDR3 DNA sequence: TGTGCCATCAGACAGGGTCTGGGACCTGGAAACACCATATATTTT.

The chain recombines TRBV2 with TRBJ2-2; D unresolved. V dropped 6 bases and J dropped 0 bases, with 8 bases sitting between them. The CDR3 spans 14 residues. The germline V gene encodes CDR1 SNHLY and CDR2 FYNNEI. The CDR3 reads CASRQTSNTGELFF. The CDR3 nucleotides are TGTGCCAGCAGACAGACGTCGAACACCGGGGAGCTGTTTTTT.

This clone was recorded a few times. In nucleotides, the CDR3 is TGTGCCAGCAGTTCGGCAGGGGTGAACTATGGCTACACCTTC. It is translated as CASSSAGVNYGYTF. This chain uses TRBV2 with TRBJ1-2; TRBD1 is a possible D gene (6 bases). The CDR3 loop spans 14 amino acids. Trimming pared 5 bases from V and 2 bases from J, leaving 12 bases between. The germline CDR1 and CDR2 sequences are SNHLY and FYNNEI.

Points on this clone: Compared with germline, one end of the junction differs, possibly owing to a read error. The chain is built from TRBV15 and TRBJ2-1, with TRBD1 identical over 7 bases. The CDR3 has 17 residues. Germline V gene sequence: CDR1 LNHNV, CDR2 YYDKDF (reference sequence). The CDR3 spells CVTSRDQGVGTYNEQFF. CDR3 sequence (DNA): TGTGTCACCAGCAGAGATCAGGGGGTCGGCACCTACAATGAGCAGTTCTTC.

The CDR3 region is CASSQEATVLARGIGELFF. CDR3 DNA sequence: TGTGCCAGCAGCCAAGAGGCTACGGTTTTGGCCCGAGGTATCGGGGAGCTGTTTTTT. The rearrangement links TRBV4-2 to TRBJ2-2; D ambiguous. This CDR3 comprises 19 residues. Germline-derived CDR1 and CDR2 are LGHNA and YNFKEQ. The V gene lost 0 bases and the J gene lost 7 bases, with 24 bases spanning the gap.

This chain links TRBV7-6 with TRBJ2-7, with a possible D match to TRBD1 (5 bases). Trimming took off 5 bases at V and 0 bases at J, with 14 bases between the two ends. The CDR3 totals 15 residues. From germline, CDR1 is SGHVS and CDR2 FNYEAQ. For the CDR3, the DNA is TGTGCCAGCAGCCGTGTTACAGGATCCTCCTACGAGCAGTACTTC. This sequence encodes CASSRVTGSSYEQYF.

The table lists this clone with a few counts. This chain uses TRBV6-6 with TRBJ1-5, with TRBD1 matching 7 bases. Per germline, CDR1 MNHNY and CDR2 SVGAGI (reference sequence). Trimming removed 4 bases from V and 6 bases from J; junction bases left unmatched: 9. The CDR3 extends over 15 amino acids. The CDR3 here is CASSLGTVGGQPQHF. The DNA of the CDR3 is TGTGCCAGCAGTTTGGGGACAGTCGGGGGTCAGCCCCAGCATTTT.

In its sample, this clone was seen a few times. For the CDR3, the DNA is TGTGCCAGCAGTGGCCAGGGTGGGGAAAAACTGTTTTTT. This sequence encodes CASSGQGGEKLFF. V and J are TRBV25-1 and TRBJ1-4; weak D call: TRBD1 (5 bases). V lost 4 bases to trimming and J lost 8 bases, with 11 bases between them. Germline V gene sequence: CDR1 MGHDK, CDR2 SYGVNS. The CDR3 totals 13 residues.

The chain couples TRBV30 to TRBJ1-2; D is unclear. This CDR3 has 14 residues. The germline CDR1 and CDR2 sequences are GTSNPN and SVGIG (reference sequence). V gave up 0 bases and J gave up 2 bases, with 10 bases separating them. CDR3 sequence: CAWSVLLRNYGYTF. The CDR3, as DNA: TGTGCCTGGAGTGTGCTGTTACGGAACTATGGCTACACCTTC.

This sequence joins TRBV7-2 and TRBJ1-4; D uncertain. The CDR3 extends over 15 amino acids. Germline V gene lookup returns CDR1 SGHTA and CDR2 FQGNSA. The V gene lost 2 bases and the J gene lost 0 bases, with 7 bases spanning the gap. CDR3 amino acids: CASSLLLTTNEKLFF. DNA for the CDR3: TGTGCCAGCAGCTTACTACTTACAACTAATGAAAAACTGTTTTTT.

V and J are TRBV6-5 and TRBJ2-7; 9 bases align to TRBD1. J was trimmed by 9 bases and V by 5 bases; bases with no gene match: 5. The CDR3 is 12 residues long. Germline V gene lookup returns CDR1 MNHEY and CDR2 SVGAGI. DNA for the CDR3: TGTGCCAGCAGTGGGGACAGGGCCCGGCAGTACTTC. As protein: CASSGDRARQYF.

V gene TRBV19 combines with J gene TRBJ2-7, with 14 nucleotides matching TRBD2. V was clipped by 5 bases and J by 5 bases; unmatched bases: 5. The CDR3 covers 15 residues. In germline, CDR1 is LNHDA, CDR2 SQIVND (reference sequence). DNA of the CDR3: TGTGCCAGTAGTCCTCGGACTAGCGGGAGGAACGAGCAGTACTTC. Its protein product is CASSPRTSGRNEQYF.

This chain connects TRBV6-5 to TRBJ1-1; maybe TRBD1 (6 bases). Germline CDR1 MNHEY, CDR2 SVGAGI. V lost 6 bases to trimming and J lost 1 base, with 12 bases between them. The CDR3 covers 14 residues. The DNA of the CDR3 is TGTGCCAGCAGGGGGGGGCAGGCGAACACTGAAGCTTTCTTT. Translating it yields CASRGGQANTEAFF.